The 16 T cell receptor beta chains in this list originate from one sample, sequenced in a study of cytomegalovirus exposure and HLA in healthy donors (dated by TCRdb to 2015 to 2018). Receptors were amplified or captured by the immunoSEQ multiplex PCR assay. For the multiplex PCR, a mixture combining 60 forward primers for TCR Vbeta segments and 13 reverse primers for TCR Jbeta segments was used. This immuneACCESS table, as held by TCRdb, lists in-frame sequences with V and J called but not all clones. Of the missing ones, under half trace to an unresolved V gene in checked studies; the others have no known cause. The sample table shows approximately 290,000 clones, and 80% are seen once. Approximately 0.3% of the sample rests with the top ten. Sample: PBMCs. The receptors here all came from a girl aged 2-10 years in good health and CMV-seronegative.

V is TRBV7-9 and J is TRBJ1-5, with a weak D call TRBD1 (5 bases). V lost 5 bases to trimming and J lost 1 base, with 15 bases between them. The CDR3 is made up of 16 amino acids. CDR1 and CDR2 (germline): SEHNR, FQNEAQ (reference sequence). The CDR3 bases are TGTGCCAGCAGCAAGGGACTCTTAAGGAGCAATCAGCCCCAGCATTTT. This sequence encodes CASSKGLLRSNQPQHF.

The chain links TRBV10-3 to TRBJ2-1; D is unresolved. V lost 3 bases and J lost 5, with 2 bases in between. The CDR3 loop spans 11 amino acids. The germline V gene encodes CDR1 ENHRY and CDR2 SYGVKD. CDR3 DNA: TGTGCCATCAGTGACAACAATGAGCAGTTCTTC. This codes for CAISDNNEQFF.

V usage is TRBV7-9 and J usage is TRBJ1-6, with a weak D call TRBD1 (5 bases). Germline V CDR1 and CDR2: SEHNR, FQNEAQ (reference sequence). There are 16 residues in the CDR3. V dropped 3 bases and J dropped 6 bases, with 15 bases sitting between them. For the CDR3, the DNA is TGTGCCAGCAGCTTCTACCGACAGACGGGTAATTCACCCCTCCACTTT. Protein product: CASSFYRQTGNSPLHF.

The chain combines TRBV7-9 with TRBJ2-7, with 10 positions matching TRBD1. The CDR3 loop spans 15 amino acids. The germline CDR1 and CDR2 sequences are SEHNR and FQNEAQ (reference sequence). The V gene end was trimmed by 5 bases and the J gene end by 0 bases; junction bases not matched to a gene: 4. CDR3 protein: CASSGRTGGSYEQYF. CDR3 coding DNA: TGTGCCAGCAGCGGTCGGACAGGGGGCTCCTACGAGCAGTACTTC.

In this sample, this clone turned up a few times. CDR3 sequence: CASRQGGTEAFF. The CDR3 nucleotides are TGTGCCAGCAGGCAGGGGGGCACTGAAGCTTTCTTT. The rearrangement joins TRBV27 to TRBJ1-1, with TRBD1 matching 7 bases. The CDR3 length is 12 residues. V lost 6 bases to trimming and J lost 4 bases; unmatched junction nucleotides: 2. Per germline, CDR1 MNHEY and CDR2 SMNVEV (reference sequence).

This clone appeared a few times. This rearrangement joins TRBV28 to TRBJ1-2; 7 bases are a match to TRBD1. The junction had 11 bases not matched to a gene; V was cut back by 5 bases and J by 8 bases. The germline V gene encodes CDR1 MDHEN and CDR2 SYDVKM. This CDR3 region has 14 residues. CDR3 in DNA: TGTGCCAGCAGTGCCCCCGACAGGGCGTACGGCTACACCTTC. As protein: CASSAPDRAYGYTF.

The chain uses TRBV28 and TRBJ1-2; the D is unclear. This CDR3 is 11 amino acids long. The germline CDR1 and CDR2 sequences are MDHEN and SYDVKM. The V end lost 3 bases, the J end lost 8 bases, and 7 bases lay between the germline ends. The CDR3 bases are TGTGCCAGCAGTTTCGGTACGGGCTACACCTTC. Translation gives CASSFGTGYTF.

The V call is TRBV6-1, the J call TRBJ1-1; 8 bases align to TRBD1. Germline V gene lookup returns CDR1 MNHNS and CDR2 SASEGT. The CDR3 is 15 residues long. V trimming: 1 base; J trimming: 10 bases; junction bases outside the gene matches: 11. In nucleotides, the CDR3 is TGTGCCAGCAGTGAAGGGACAGGGTTTTTCCCAGGAGCTTTCTTT. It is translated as CASSEGTGFFPGAFF.

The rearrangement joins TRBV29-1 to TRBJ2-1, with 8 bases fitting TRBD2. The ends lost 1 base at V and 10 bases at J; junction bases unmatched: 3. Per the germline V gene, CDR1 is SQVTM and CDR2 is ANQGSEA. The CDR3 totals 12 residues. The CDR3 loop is CSVEAPSGEQFF. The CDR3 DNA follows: TGCAGCGTTGAAGCGCCTAGCGGGGAGCAGTTCTTC.

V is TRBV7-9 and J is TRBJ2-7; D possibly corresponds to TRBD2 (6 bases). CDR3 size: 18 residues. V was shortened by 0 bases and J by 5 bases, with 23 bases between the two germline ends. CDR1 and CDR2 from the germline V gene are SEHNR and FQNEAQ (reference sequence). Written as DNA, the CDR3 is TGTGCCAGCAGCTTAGCGACTAGTTTCGGAGTGGGACTTAACGAGCAGTACTTC. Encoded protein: CASSLATSFGVGLNEQYF.

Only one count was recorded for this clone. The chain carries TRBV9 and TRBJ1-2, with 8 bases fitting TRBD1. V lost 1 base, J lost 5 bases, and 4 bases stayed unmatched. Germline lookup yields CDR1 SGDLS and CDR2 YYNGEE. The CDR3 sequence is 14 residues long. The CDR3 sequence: CASSVTGGAYGYTF. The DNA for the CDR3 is TGTGCCAGCAGCGTAACAGGGGGGGCGTATGGCTACACCTTC. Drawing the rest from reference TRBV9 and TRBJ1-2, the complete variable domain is DSGVTQTPKHLITATGQRVTLRCSPRSGDLSVYWYQQSLDQGLQFLIQYYNGEERAKGNILERFSAQQFPDLHSELNLSSLELGDSALYFCASSVTGGAYGYTFGSGTRLTVV.

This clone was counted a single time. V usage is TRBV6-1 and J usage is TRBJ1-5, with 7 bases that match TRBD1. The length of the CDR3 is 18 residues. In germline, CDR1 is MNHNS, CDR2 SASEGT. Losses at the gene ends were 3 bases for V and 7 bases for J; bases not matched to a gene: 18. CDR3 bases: TGTGCCAGCAGTGAGCGCGACCACCGGGAGGGGGCTAGACAGCCCCAGCATTTT. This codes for CASSERDHREGARQPQHF.

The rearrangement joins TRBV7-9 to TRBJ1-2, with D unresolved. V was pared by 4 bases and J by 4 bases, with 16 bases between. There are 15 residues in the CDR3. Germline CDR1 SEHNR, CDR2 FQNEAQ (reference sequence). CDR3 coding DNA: TGTGCCAGCAGCTCCCCGGAGGGCACTTTCTATGGCTACACCTTC. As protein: CASSSPEGTFYGYTF.

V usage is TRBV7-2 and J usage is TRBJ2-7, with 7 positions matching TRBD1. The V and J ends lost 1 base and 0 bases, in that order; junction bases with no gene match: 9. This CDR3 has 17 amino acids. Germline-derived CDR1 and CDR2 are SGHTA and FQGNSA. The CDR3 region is CASSLGLLRDSSYEQYF. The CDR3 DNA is TGTGCCAGCAGCTTAGGCCTTCTCCGGGACAGCTCCTACGAGCAGTACTTC.

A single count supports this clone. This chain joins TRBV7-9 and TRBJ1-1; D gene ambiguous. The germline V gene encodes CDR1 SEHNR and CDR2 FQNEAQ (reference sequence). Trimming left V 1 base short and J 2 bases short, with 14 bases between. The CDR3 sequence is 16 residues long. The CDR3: CASSLDRGSHNTEAFF. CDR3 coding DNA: TGTGCCAGCAGCTTAGACCGGGGTTCGCACAACACTGAAGCTTTCTTT.

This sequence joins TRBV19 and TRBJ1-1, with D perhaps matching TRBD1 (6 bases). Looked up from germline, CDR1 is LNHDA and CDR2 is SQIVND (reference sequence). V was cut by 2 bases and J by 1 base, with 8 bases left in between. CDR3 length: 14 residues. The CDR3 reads CASSITRGNTEAFF. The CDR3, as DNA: TGTGCCAGTAGTATAACCAGGGGGAACACTGAAGCTTTCTTT.